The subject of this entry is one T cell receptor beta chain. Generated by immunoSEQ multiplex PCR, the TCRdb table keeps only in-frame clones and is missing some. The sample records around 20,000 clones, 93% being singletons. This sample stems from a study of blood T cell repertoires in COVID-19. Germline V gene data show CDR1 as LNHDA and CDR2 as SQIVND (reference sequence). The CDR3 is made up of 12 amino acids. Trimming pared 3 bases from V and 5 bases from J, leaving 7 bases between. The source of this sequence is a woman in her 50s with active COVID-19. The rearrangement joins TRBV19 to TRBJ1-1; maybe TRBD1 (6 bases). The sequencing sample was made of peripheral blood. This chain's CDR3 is CASSMGTTEAFF. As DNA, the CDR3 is TGTGCCAGTAGTATGGGGACAACTGAAGCTTTCTTT.